Shown below are 22 T cell receptor beta chains from a single sample sequenced in a study of blood T cell repertoires in COVID-19. Assay used: immunoSEQ multiplex PCR; TCRdb lists only in-frame clones, some missing. Of hundreds of thousands of clones listed, around nine tenths were seen once; the top ten hold 6% to 8%. The specimen sequenced was peripheral blood. These TCRs come from a woman in her 70s with COVID-19, enrolled during active disease.

The chain carries TRBV5-1 and TRBJ2-7; D may be TRBD1 (6 bases). The CDR3 sequence is 12 residues long. The V and J ends lost 4 bases and 4 bases respectively, with 9 bases between them. The germline V gene encodes CDR1 SGHRS and CDR2 YFSETQ. CDR3 DNA sequence: TGCGCCAGCAGCATGGACAGTTACGAGCAGTACTTC. Translating gives CASSMDSYEQYF.

The chain has TRBV28 and TRBJ1-1; D perhaps matches TRBD1 (5 bases). Germline V gives CDR1 MDHEN, CDR2 SYDVKM. Trimming cost V 3 bases and J 0 bases, with 8 bases left between them. This CDR3 has 14 amino acids. CDR3 nucleotide sequence: TGTGCCAGCAGTTTTAAGGGGTTGAACACTGAAGCTTTCTTT. Protein sequence: CASSFKGLNTEAFF.

The J gene is TRBJ2-7, the V gene TRBV29-1, with D hard to call. Trimming shortened V by 7 bases and J by 6 bases, and 19 bases separated the two germline ends. CDR1 and CDR2 (germline): SQVTM, ANQGSEA. This CDR3 region has 13 residues. The DNA of the CDR3 is TGCAGCGCTTCCTTAATTCTAGTGGGCGAGCAGTACTTC. It translates to CSASLILVGEQYF.

There are a few counts of this clone. The chain combines TRBV5-8 with TRBJ1-1, with 7 bases lining up with TRBD1. Germline assignment: CDR1 SGHTS and CDR2 YDEGEE. This CDR3 region has 14 residues. With V trimmed by 3 bases and J by 3 bases, 5 bases remained unmatched. CDR3 protein: CASSWDDRDTEAFF. CDR3 nucleotides: TGTGCCAGCAGCTGGGATGACAGGGACACTGAAGCTTTCTTT.

V usage is TRBV18 and J usage is TRBJ1-1, with 9 bases aligning to TRBD1. The CDR3 runs to 17 residues. With V trimmed by 6 bases and J by 2 bases, 13 bases remained unmatched. The germline V gene has CDR1 KGHSH and CDR2 LQKENI. This chain's CDR3 is CASSGLGTGRVNTEAFF. The CDR3 DNA reads as TGTGCCAGCTCGGGCCTAGGGACAGGGAGGGTCAACACTGAAGCTTTCTTT. Full variable domain (missing parts from reference TRBV18 and TRBJ1-1): NAGVMQNPRHLVRRRGQEARLRCSPMKGHSHVYWYRQLPEEGLKFMVYLQKENIIDESGMPKERFSAEFPKEGPSILRIQQVVRGDSAAYFCASSGLGTGRVNTEAFFGQGTRLTVV.

This clone came up once. V usage is TRBV12-5 and J usage is TRBJ2-3; 7 positions match TRBD1. In germline, CDR1 is LGHNT, CDR2 FRNRAP. V lost 1 base, J lost 0 bases, and 7 bases stayed unmatched. This CDR3 comprises 17 residues. The DNA for the CDR3 is TGTGCTAGTGGTTTGGCCTCAGGGGGTACTAGCACAGATACGCAGTATTTT. It encodes CASGLASGGTSTDTQYF.

This clone was recorded only once. The chain has TRBV6-1 and TRBJ2-6; 7 bases agree with TRBD1. This CDR3 has 16 residues. Losses at the gene ends were 4 bases for V and 1 base for J; bases not matched to a gene: 4. CDR1 MNHNS and CDR2 SASEGT come from the germline V gene. The CDR3 sequence: CASSALTGSGANVLTF. The DNA for the CDR3 is TGTGCCAGCAGTGCCCTGACAGGGTCTGGGGCCAACGTCCTGACTTTC.

The chain uses TRBV7-8 and TRBJ1-4; D unclear. With 5 bases removed from V and 1 base from J, the gap between germline ends came to 8 bases. The CDR3 sequence is 14 residues long. Germline CDR1 SGHVS, CDR2 FQNEAQ. CDR3 sequence: CASSRPGTNEKLFF. CDR3 bases: TGTGCCAGCAGCAGGCCAGGAACTAATGAAAAACTGTTTTTT.

The rearrangement uses TRBV5-1 and TRBJ2-3; D unclear. The germline CDR1 and CDR2 sequences are SGHRS and YFSETQ. V lost 4 bases and J lost 0, with 9 bases in between. This CDR3 is 14 amino acids long. CDR3 sequence: CASSVTDSTDTQYF. CDR3 in DNA: TGCGCCAGCAGCGTTACAGATAGCACAGATACGCAGTATTTT. The full variable domain, completed using reference TRBV5-1 and TRBJ2-3, is KAGVTQTPRYLIKTRGQQVTLSCSPISGHRSVSWYQQTPGQGLQFLFEYFSETQRNKGNFPGRFSGRQFSNSRSEMNVSTLELGDSALYLCASSVTDSTDTQYFGPGTRLTVL.

This sequence joins TRBV20-1 and TRBJ1-2; D is unresolved. Trimming took off 3 bases at V and 7 bases at J, with 12 bases between the two ends. Germline V CDR1 and CDR2: DFQATT, SNEGSKA (reference sequence). This CDR3 has 12 amino acids. The CDR3 loop is CSASPGLGGYTF. In DNA, the CDR3 is TGCAGTGCTAGTCCGGGTCTAGGTGGCTACACCTTC.

This clone was observed a few times. The chain employs TRBV7-2 and TRBJ1-6; D may be TRBD1 (5 bases). Trimming pared 2 bases from V and 0 bases from J, leaving 8 bases between. CDR3 size: 16 residues. CDR1 SGHTA and CDR2 FQGNSA come from the germline V gene. The CDR3 nucleotides read TGTGCCAGCAGCTTACAGGGAGGCTCCTATAATTCACCCCTCCACTTT. Translating it yields CASSLQGGSYNSPLHF.

The rearrangement links TRBV7-6 to TRBJ2-5, with D possibly being TRBD1 (5 bases). V was shortened by 4 bases and J by 3 bases, with 18 bases between the two germline ends. Germline loops: CDR1 SGHVS, CDR2 FNYEAQ. The CDR3 covers 16 residues. DNA for the CDR3: TGTGCCAGCAGCTCCAGCCCCACAGGCCCCAAAGAGACCCAGTACTTC. Translated: CASSSSPTGPKETQYF.

The chain uses TRBV5-1 and TRBJ2-5; 10 bases agree with TRBD1. J gave up 5 bases and V 2 bases, and 6 bases lay outside the gene matches. Germline CDR1 reads SGHRS; CDR2 reads YFSETQ. CDR3 size: 15 residues. CDR3 sequence (DNA): TGCGCCAGCAGCTTCCCGGGACAGGGGCCGGAGACCCAGTACTTC. Its protein is CASSFPGQGPETQYF.

The rearrangement links TRBV5-1 to TRBJ1-1; 9 bases align to TRBD1. The CDR3 has 16 residues. CDR1 and CDR2 (germline): SGHRS, YFSETQ. V trimming: 4 bases; J trimming: 2 bases; junction bases outside the gene matches: 9. CDR3 coding DNA: TGCGCCAGCAGCCCAAACCTACAGGGGGCCAACACTGAAGCTTTCTTT. Protein: CASSPNLQGANTEAFF.

This clone was recorded only once. This CDR3 is also generated by other DNA sequences in the sample. The chain employs TRBV6-1 and TRBJ1-6; 8 nucleotides line up with TRBD1. CDR1 is MNHNS, CDR2 SASEGT, per germline. The CDR3 runs 13 residues. J lost 10 bases, V lost 2 bases, and 1 base had no gene match. Written as DNA, the CDR3 is TGTGCCAGCAGTGAAACAGGGGGATCACCCCTCCACTTT. This codes for CASSETGGSPLHF.

This chain joins TRBV6-1 and TRBJ1-6; no reliable D call. Trimming left V 3 bases short and J 0 bases short, with 9 bases between. CDR1 is MNHNS and CDR2 is SASEGT in the germline V gene. The length of the CDR3 is 16 residues. The DNA of the CDR3 is TGTGCCAGCAGTGACGGGGAAAGCTCCTATAATTCACCCCTCCACTTT. This codes for CASSDGESSYNSPLHF.

This rearrangement joins TRBV30 to TRBJ1-2, with D maybe TRBD1 (6 bases). CDR1 and CDR2 from the germline V gene are GTSNPN and SVGIG (reference sequence). Deletions cut 0 bases from V and 8 bases from J, with 13 bases between. The CDR3 is 13 amino acids. The CDR3, as DNA: TGTGCCTGGAGTGTCATTTGGGGGGGCGGCTACACCTTC. Protein sequence: CAWSVIWGGGYTF.

V is TRBV3-1 (or the pseudogene TRBV3-2) and J is TRBJ1-6, with D unresolved. Germline assignment: CDR1 LGHDT and CDR2 YNNKEL (reference sequence). The CDR3 covers 11 residues. V dropped 2 bases and J dropped 14 bases, with 7 bases sitting between them. The CDR3 DNA is TGTGCCAGCAGCCAATCCCTTACCCTCCACTTT. It specifies CASSQSLTLHF.

The V gene is TRBV7-2, the J gene TRBJ2-7; weak D call: TRBD2 (5 bases). Per the germline V gene, CDR1 is SGHTA and CDR2 is FQGNSA. The CDR3 spans 15 residues. V lost 1 base, J lost 2 bases, and 12 bases lay in between. DNA of the CDR3: TGTGCCAGCAGCTTAGGACGGGGAGCCCCCTACGAGCAGTACTTC. This translates into CASSLGRGAPYEQYF.

The chain has TRBV11-2 and TRBJ2-3, with D unclear. Germline CDR1 and CDR2: SGHAT and FQNNGV. V was shortened by 1 base and J by 6 bases, with 8 bases between the two germline ends. The CDR3 spans 13 residues. Written as DNA, the CDR3 is TGTGCCAGCAGCTTAGGAGTGTTCGATACGCAGTATTTT. Translated: CASSLGVFDTQYF.

This chain joins TRBV4-1 and TRBJ2-3, with a tentative D call TRBD2 (5 bases). This CDR3 region has 16 residues. CDR1 is MGHRA, CDR2 YSYEKL, per germline. Trimming cost V 3 bases and J 2 bases, with 15 bases left between them. CDR3 sequence: CASSHLTGVTTDTQYF. The CDR3 DNA is TGCGCCAGCAGCCACCTTACCGGGGTGACCACAGATACGCAGTATTTT.

The chain links TRBV4-1 to TRBJ2-5, with D tentatively TRBD1 (6 bases). The ends were cut back, 1 base at V and 4 bases at J, with 13 bases in the middle. From germline, CDR1 is MGHRA and CDR2 YSYEKL. This CDR3 region has 15 residues. The CDR3 DNA is TGCGCCAGCAGCCAAGGAACGACAGGAGGAGAGACCCAGTACTTC. Amino acid sequence: CASSQGTTGGETQYF.